This entry concerns a single TCR beta chain. In the same sample, other DNA sequences code for this CDR3. This sample was taken from a study of blood T cell repertoires in COVID-19. As for the study in general: The samples span acute and convalescent COVID-19 from the United States, Italy and Spain. T cells, B-cell-depleted T cells, or PBMCs provided the cDNA or gDNA that served as material.

The V gene end was trimmed by 3 bases and the J gene end by 0 bases; junction bases not matched to a gene: 1. The length of the CDR3 is 14 residues. From germline, CDR1 is MDHEN and CDR2 SYDVKM. All enrollees were roughly 18 to 100 years old and from about two dozen US areas. Clones were sequenced by immunoSEQ multiplex PCR, and TCRdb holds only the in-frame ones, with some missing. Among around 290,000 clones listed, approximately 90% were seen once. Sequences were obtained from PBMCs or T cells enriched from blood (not recorded which). The chain combines TRBV28 with TRBJ2-7, with TRBD1 matching 8 bases. This clonotype originated in a woman aged 30 to 39 who had recovered from COVID-19. The CDR3 DNA is TGTGCCAGCAGTTTTGGGACAGGCTCCTACGAGCAGTACTTC. As protein: CASSFGTGSYEQYF.